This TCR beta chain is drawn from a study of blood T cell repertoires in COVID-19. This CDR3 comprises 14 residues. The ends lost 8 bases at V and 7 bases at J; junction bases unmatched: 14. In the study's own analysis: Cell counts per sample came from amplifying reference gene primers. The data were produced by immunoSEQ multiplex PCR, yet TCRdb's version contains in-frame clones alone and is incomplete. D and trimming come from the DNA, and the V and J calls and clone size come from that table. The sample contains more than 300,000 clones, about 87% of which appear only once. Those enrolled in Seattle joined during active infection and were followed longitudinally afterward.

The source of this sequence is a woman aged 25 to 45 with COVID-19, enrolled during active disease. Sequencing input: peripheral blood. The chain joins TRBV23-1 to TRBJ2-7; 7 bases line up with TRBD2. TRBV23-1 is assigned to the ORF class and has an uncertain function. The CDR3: CASGWTEQGGEQYF. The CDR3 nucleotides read TGCGCCAGCGGATGGACGGAGCAGGGAGGGGAGCAGTACTTC.